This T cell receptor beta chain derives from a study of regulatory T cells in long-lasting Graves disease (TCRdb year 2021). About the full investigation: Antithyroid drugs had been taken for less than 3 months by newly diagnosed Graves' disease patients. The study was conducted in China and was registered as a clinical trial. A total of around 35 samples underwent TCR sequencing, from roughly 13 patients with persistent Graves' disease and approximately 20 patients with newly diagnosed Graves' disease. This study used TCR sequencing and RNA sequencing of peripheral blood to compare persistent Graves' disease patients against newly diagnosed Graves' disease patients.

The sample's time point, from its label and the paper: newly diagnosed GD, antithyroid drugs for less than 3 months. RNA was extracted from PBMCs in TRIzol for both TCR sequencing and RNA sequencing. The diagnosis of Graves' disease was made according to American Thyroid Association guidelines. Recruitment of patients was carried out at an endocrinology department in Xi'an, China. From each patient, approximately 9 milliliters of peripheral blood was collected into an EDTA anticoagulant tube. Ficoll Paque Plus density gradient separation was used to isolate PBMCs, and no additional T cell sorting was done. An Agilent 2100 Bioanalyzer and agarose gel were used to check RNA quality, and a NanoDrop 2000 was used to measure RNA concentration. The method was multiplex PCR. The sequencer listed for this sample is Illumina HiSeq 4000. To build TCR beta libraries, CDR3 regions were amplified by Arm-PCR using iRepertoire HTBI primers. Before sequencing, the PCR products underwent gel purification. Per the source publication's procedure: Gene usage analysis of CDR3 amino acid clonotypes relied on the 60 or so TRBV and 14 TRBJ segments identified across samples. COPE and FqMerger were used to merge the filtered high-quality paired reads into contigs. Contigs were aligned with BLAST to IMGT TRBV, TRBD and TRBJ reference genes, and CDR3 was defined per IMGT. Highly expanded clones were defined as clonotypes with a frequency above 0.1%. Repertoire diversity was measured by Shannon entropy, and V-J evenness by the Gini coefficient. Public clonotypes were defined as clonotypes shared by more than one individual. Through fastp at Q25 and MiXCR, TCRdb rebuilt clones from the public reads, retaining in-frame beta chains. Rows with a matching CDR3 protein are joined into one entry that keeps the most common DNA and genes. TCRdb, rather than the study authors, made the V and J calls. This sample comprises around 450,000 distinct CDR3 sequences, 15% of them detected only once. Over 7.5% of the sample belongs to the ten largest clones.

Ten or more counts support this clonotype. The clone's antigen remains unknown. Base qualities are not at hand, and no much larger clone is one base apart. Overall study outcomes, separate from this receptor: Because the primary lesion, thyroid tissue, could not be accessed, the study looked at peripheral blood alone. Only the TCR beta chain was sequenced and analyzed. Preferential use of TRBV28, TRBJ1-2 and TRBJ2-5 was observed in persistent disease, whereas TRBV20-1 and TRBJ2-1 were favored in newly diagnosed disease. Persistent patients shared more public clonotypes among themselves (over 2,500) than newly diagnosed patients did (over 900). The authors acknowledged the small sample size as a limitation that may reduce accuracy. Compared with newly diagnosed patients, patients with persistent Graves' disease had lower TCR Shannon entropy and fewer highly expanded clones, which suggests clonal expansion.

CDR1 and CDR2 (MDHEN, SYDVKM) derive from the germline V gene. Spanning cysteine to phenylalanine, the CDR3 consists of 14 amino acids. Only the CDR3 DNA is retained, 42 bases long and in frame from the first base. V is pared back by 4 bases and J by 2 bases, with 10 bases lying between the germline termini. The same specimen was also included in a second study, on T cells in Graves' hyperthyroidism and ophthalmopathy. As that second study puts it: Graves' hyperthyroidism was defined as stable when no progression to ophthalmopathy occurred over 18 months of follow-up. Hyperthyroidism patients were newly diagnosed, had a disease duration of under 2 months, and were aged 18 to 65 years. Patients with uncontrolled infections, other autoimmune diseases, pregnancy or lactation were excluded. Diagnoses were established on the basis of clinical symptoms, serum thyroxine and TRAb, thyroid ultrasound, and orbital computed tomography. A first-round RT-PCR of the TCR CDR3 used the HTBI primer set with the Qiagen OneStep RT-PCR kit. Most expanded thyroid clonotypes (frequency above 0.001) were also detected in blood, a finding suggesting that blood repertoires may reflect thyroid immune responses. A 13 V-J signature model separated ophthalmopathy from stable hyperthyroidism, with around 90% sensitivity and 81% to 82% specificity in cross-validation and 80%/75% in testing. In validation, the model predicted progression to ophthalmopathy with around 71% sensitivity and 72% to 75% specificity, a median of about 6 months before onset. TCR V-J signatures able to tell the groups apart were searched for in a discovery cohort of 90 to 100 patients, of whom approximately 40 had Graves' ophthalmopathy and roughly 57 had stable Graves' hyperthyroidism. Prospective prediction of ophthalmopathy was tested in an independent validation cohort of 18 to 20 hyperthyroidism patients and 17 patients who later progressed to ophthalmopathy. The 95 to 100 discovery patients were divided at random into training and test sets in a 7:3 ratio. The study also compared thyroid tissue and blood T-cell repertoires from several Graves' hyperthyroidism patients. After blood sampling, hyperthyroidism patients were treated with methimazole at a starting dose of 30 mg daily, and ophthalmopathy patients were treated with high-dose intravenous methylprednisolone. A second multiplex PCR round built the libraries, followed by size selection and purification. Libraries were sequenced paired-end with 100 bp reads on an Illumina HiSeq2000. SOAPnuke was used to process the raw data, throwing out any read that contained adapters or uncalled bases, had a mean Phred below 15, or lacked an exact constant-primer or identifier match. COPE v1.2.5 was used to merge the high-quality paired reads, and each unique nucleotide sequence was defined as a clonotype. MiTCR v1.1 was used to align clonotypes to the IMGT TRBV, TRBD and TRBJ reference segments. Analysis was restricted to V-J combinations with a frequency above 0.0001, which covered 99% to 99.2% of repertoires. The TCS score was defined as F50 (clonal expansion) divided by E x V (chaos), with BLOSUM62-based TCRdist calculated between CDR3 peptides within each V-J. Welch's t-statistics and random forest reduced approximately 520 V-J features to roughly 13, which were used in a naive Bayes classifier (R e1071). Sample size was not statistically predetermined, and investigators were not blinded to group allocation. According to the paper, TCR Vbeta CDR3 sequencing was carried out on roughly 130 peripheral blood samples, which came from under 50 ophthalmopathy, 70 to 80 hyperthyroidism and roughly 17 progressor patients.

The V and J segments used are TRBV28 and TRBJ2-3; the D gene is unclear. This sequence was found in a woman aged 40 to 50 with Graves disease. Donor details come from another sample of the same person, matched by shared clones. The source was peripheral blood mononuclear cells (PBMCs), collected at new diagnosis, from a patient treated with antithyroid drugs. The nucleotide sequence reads TGTGCCAGCAGTTCGCCCCTATCCACAGATACGCAGTATTTT. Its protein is CASSSPLSTDTQYF.